The rows below give T cell receptor beta chains drawn from one sample of a study of shared clonotypes between healthy human individuals. Produced via immunoSEQ multiplex PCR; TCRdb's table is partial and in-frame only. The repertoire holds around 690,000 clones, with roughly 88% as singletons. Material: memory CD8+ T cells from PBMCs. These receptor sequences come from a man between 18 and 35 years old in good health. Some clones in this sample may be carry-over from other donors' samples. Each CDR3 is given with its conserved first and last residue. The D gene is left open where the match is weak. Rows may omit the clone size; those that give it use once, few, many or a size class.

d_call j_call v_call clone_size cdr3_nt cdr3_aa
NA TRBJ2-3 TRBV6-5 NA TGTGCCAGCAGCGAGAGGGCCTTAAGCACAGATACGCAGTATTTT CASSERALSTDTQYF
TRBD1 TRBJ1-1 TRBV9 NA TGTGCCAGCAAGCCAGGGGACAGGGCCACTGAAGCTTTCTTT CASKPGDRATEAFF
NA TRBJ2-3 TRBV27 NA TGTGCCAGCGCTACCGGGGGCACAGATACGCAGTATTTT CASATGGTDTQYF
TRBD1 TRBJ2-3 TRBV5-1 NA TGCGCCAGCAGACGGGACAGGGGTCCAGATACGCAGTATTTT CASRRDRGPDTQYF
TRBD1 TRBJ1-1 TRBV30 few TGTGCCTGGAGGAAGAGACAGGGTATGAACACTGAAGCTTTCTTT CAWRKRQGMNTEAFF
TRBD1 TRBJ2-1 TRBV9 NA TGTGCCAGCAGCCTCACCGGGACAGGGGAGAACAATGAGCAGTTCTTC CASSLTGTGENNEQFF
NA TRBJ2-5 TRBV28 NA TGTGCCAGCAGCTCAGGGGTGGGAGAGACCCAGTACTTC CASSSGVGETQYF
TRBD1 TRBJ2-3 TRBV4-1 many TGCGCCAGCAGCCAAGGACAGGGTGGTTTTGATACGCAGTATTTT CASSQGQGGFDTQYF
NA TRBJ2-7 TRBV7-9 NA TGTGCCAGCAGCTTAACCGGTGGCGAGCAGTACTTC CASSLTGGEQYF
NA TRBJ1-2 TRBV5-6 NA TGTGCCAGCAGCCCGGGACGGGGCTATGGCTACACCTTC CASSPGRGYGYTF
TRBD1 TRBJ1-5 TRBV6-5 NA TGTGCCAGCACCGACAGGGTGGGCAATCAGCCCCAGCATTTT CASTDRVGNQPQHF
TRBD1 TRBJ2-1 TRBV19 NA TGTGCCAGTAGTGTTCGAGGGACAGGGGCATCCTACCGCCCGTTCTTC CASSVRGTGASYRPFF
NA TRBJ2-7 TRBV4-1 NA TGCGCCAGCAGCCAAGGGCCCGAGCAGTACTTC CASSQGPEQYF
NA TRBJ1-1 TRBV11-2 NA TGTGCCAGCAGCTTAAAAACAGTAGTGACTGAAGCTTTCTTT CASSLKTVVTEAFF
TRBD2 TRBJ2-7 TRBV7-9 NA TGTGCCAGCAGCTCACCGGGACTAGCGGGAGGGGGAAGGTACGAGCAGTACTTC CASSSPGLAGGGRYEQYF
TRBD2 TRBJ2-1 TRBV10-3 NA TGTGCCATCAGGGTGGAGGCTAGCGGGAGTAGAAATGAGCAGTTCTTC CAIRVEASGSRNEQFF
TRBD2 TRBJ2-1 TRBV15 NA TGTGCCACCTCCCTGGAGACTAGCGAATACAATGAGCAGTTCTTC CATSLETSEYNEQFF
TRBD1 TRBJ1-1 TRBV10-1 NA TGCGCCAGCATTATGACAGGGATCAACACTGAAGCTTTCTTT CASIMTGINTEAFF
NA TRBJ2-7 TRBV5-1 NA TGCGCCAGCAGCTTGGGAGGGGATCTTTGGAACGAGCAGTACTTC CASSLGGDLWNEQYF
NA TRBJ2-1 TRBV7-9 NA TGTGCCACCGGGGCCTACAATGAGCAGTTCTTC CATGAYNEQFF
TRBD2 TRBJ2-2 TRBV10-3 NA TGTGCCATCAGTGAAGGGCTAGCGGGACCGAACACCGGGGAGCTGTTTTTT CAISEGLAGPNTGELFF
NA TRBJ2-5 TRBV28 NA TGTGCCAGCAGTTTGCCTCCCTCAGGTCTTCGAGAGACCCAGTACTTC CASSLPPSGLRETQYF
TRBD1 TRBJ1-2 TRBV7-9 NA TGTGCCAGCAGCCCCCGGACAGGGGAGAACTATGGCTACACCTTC CASSPRTGENYGYTF
NA TRBJ1-5 TRBV6-5 NA TGTGCCAGCAGTCCCGGGGGGAATCAGCCCCAGCATTTT CASSPGGNQPQHF
NA TRBJ2-2 TRBV11-2 NA TGTGCCAGCAGCTTGATAAAAGGGGGGGAGCTGTTTTTT CASSLIKGGELFF
NA TRBJ2-1 TRBV13 NA TGTGCCAGCAGCAGTGGTAGCTCCTACAATGAGCAGTTCTTC CASSSGSSYNEQFF
NA TRBJ2-3 TRBV7-9 NA TGTGCCAGCAGCTTTGTGGGGACTAGCACAGATACGCAGTATTTT CASSFVGTSTDTQYF
NA TRBJ1-5 TRBV27 few TGTGCCAGCAAATACAGGCAGGGTGATCAGCCCCAGCATTTT CASKYRQGDQPQHF
NA TRBJ1-5 TRBV19 NA TGTGCCAGTAGTATCCGGGGGGGTAATCAGCCCCAGCATTTT CASSIRGGNQPQHF
NA TRBJ2-1 TRBV28 NA TGTGCCAGCAGTTTTCAGGGTTACAATGAGCAGTTCTTC CASSFQGYNEQFF
TRBD1 TRBJ2-7 TRBV4-1 NA TGCGCCAGCAGCCGCCACTTAGGGGACAGGGGCTTGTACGAGCAGTACTTC CASSRHLGDRGLYEQYF
NA TRBJ2-7 TRBV28 NA TGTGCCAGCAGTCAGGACTCCTACGAGCAGTACTTC CASSQDSYEQYF
TRBD1 TRBJ2-7 TRBV7-2 once TGTGCCAGCAGCCCGTCGGACAGGGCCGCCTACGAGCAGTACTTC CASSPSDRAAYEQYF
NA TRBJ1-2 TRBV27 NA TGTGCCAGCAGCCCCACGTTCTGGGAGACGCAAGGCTACACCTTC CASSPTFWETQGYTF
NA TRBJ1-4 TRBV30 NA TGTGCCTGGAGTGACTTAAGGGGACAATCAGTTGCAACTAATGAAAAACTGTTTTTT CAWSDLRGQSVATNEKLFF
NA TRBJ1-2 TRBV27 NA TGTGCCAGCAGGACCCGGGCAGCTAACTATGGCTACACCTTC CASRTRAANYGYTF
TRBD1 TRBJ2-5 TRBV27 NA TGTGCCAGCAGTTCCATCCTCGTGACAGGGGGCCTAGAGACCCAGTACTTC CASSSILVTGGLETQYF
NA TRBJ2-1 TRBV6-5 NA TGTGCCAGCAGTGTCGGCAATGAGCAGTTCTTC CASSVGNEQFF
NA TRBJ2-7 TRBV4-2 NA TGTGCCAGCAGCCAAGACTCTCCAGACTACGAGCAGTACTTC CASSQDSPDYEQYF
NA TRBJ2-1 TRBV7-9 once TGTGCCAGCAGCCAAAAAGGACTATTTGTGTACGATGAGCAGTTCTTC CASSQKGLFVYDEQFF
NA TRBJ2-7 TRBV6-5 NA TGTGCCAGCAGCTCACGGGACCTCTACGAGCAGTACTTC CASSSRDLYEQYF
NA TRBJ1-1 TRBV11-2 NA TGTGCCAGCAGCTTAGACCGGCAGGGGTACACTGAAGCTTTCTTT CASSLDRQGYTEAFF
TRBD1 TRBJ2-5 TRBV6-1 NA TGTGCCAGCAGTGAATTGGGGACAGGCCTAGAGACCCAGTACTTC CASSELGTGLETQYF
TRBD2 TRBJ2-1 TRBV29-1 NA TGCAGCGTTCGAACCCCAGCGGGAGCATCCTACAATGAGCAGTTCTTC CSVRTPAGASYNEQFF
TRBD1 TRBJ2-4 TRBV4-3 NA TGCGCCAGCAGCCCGACTTACAGGGGAATAATTCAGTACTTC CASSPTYRGIIQYF
NA TRBJ1-4 TRBV7-9 NA TGTGCCAGCAGCGTTAGCGGCCGGGGGGCACTAGAAATGGAAAAACTGTTTTTT CASSVSGRGALEMEKLFF
NA TRBJ2-5 TRBV7-9 NA TGTGCCAGCAGCCCCCAGGGGGGGGGAGCCATCCGGCAAGAGACCCAGTACTTC CASSPQGGGAIRQETQYF
NA TRBJ1-1 TRBV19 NA TGTGCCAGTAGTAACCGACAGTACTACTCCACCATTTACACTGAAGCTTTCTTT CASSNRQYYSTIYTEAFF
NA TRBJ1-2 TRBV2 NA TGTGCCAGCAGTGCCCGGGACACAACTAACTATGGCTACACCTTC CASSARDTTNYGYTF
TRBD1 TRBJ1-1 TRBV13 once TGTGCCAGCAGATCCACAGGGGGCGGCACTGAAGCTTTCTTT CASRSTGGGTEAFF
TRBD2 TRBJ2-7 TRBV30 NA TGTGCCTGGAGTGACGATTCTACGGCGGGGGTAGGCCCCTACGAGCAGTACTTC CAWSDDSTAGVGPYEQYF
TRBD1 TRBJ2-3 TRBV4-1 once TGCGCCAGCAGCCACGGACAGGGCAGAGATACGCAGTATTTT CASSHGQGRDTQYF
NA TRBJ1-6 TRBV5-4 NA TGTGCCAGCAGCTACCGGGACGGGAATTCACCCCTCCACTTT CASSYRDGNSPLHF
TRBD1 TRBJ2-1 TRBV10-3 NA TGTGCCATCAGTGAGTCCCCGGGACAGGGGGCCTCCAATGAGCAGTTCTTC CAISESPGQGASNEQFF
TRBD2 TRBJ2-3 TRBV9 NA TGTGCCAGCAGTCCCCTCGGGGAGGGATACCTAAGCACAGATACGCAGTATTTT CASSPLGEGYLSTDTQYF
NA TRBJ1-2 TRBV11-2 NA TGTGCCAGCAGCTTAGCCAGGGGAGCTAACTATGGCTACACCTTC CASSLARGANYGYTF
NA TRBJ2-5 TRBV7-9 NA TGTGCCAGCCGGTTGGGGGGCATATGGGAGACCCAGTACTTC CASRLGGIWETQYF
TRBD1 TRBJ2-5 TRBV4-1 NA TGCGCCAGCAGCTGGACAGGAAGTTCAGAGACCCAGTACTTC CASSWTGSSETQYF